This T cell receptor beta chain is from a study of shared clonotypes between healthy human individuals. Study-wide context: Sampling drew on donors who were a couple of women and a few men aged 18 to 49. Findings of the study overall: Memory subsets had estimated richness that was generally smaller than that of naive subsets. When compared with the clonotypes that were shared by all four sorted-subset donors, the non-shared clonotypes turned out to have lower generation probabilities. Read depth was anticipated to influence clonotype sharing among donors.

Comments on this clone: The antigen is not known.

The table came from immunoSEQ multiplex PCR; TCRdb's copy has only in-frame clones and leaves some out. The sample records under 2,500,000 clones, approximately 96% being singletons. This CDR3 is built from 12 residues. Germline CDR1 and CDR2: MDHEN and SYDVKM. V lost 4 bases and J lost 5, with 6 bases in between. Sequenced: naive CD4+ T cells sorted from blood. Documented subset: CD45RA+ positively selected. The gene calls are TRBV28 and TRBJ1-5, with unresolved D. The sequence derives from a man between 18 and 29 years old in good health. The chain's CDR3 is CASSWGDQPQHF. The CDR3 DNA sequence: TGTGCCAGCAGTTGGGGAGATCAGCCCCAGCATTTT. Full variable domain (outside the CDR3, taken from reference TRBV28 and TRBJ1-5): DVKVTQSSRYLVKRTGEKVFLECVQDMDHENMFWYRQDPGLGLRLIYFSYDVKMKEKGDIPEGYSVSREKKERFSLILESASTNQTSMYLCASSWGDQPQHFGDGTRLSIL.